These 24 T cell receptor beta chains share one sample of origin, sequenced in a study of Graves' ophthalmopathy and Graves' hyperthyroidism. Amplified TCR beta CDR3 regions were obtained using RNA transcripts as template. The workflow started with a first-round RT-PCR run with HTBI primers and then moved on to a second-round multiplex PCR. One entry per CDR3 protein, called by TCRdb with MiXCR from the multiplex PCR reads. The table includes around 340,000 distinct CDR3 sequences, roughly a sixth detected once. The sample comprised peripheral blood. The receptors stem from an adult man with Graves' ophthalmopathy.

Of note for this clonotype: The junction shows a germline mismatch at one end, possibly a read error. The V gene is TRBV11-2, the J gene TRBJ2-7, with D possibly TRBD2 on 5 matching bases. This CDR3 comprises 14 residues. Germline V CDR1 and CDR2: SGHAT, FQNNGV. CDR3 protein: CASSLGGFSYEQSF. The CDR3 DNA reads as TGTGCCAGCAGCTTAGGAGGGTTCTCCTACGAGCAGTCCTTC.

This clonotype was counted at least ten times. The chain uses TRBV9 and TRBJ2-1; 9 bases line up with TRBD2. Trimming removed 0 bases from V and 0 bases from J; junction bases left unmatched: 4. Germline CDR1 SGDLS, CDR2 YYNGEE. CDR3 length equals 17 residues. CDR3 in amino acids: CASSVVGAGGSYNEQFF. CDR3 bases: TGTGCCAGCAGCGTAGTTGGAGCGGGAGGCTCCTACAATGAGCAGTTCTTC.

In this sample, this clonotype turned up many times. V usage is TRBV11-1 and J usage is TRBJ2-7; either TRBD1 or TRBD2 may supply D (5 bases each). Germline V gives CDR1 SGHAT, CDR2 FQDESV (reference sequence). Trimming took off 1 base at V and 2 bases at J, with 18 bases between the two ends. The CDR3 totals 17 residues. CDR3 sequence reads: CASSLGIGGRSAYEQYF. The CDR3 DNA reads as TGTGCCAGCAGCTTAGGTATTGGGGGACGGTCGGCCTACGAGCAGTACTTC.

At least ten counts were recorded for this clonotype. The CDR3 is CASSSGDTTTGELFF. The CDR3, as DNA: TGTGCCAGCAGCTCAGGGGACACGACGACCGGGGAGCTGTTTTTT. The rearrangement links TRBV11-3 to TRBJ2-2; possible D gene TRBD1, 6 bases. This CDR3 has 15 amino acids. With 4 bases removed from V and 5 bases from J, the gap between germline ends came to 14 bases. Germline V gives CDR1 SGHNT, CDR2 YENEEA. Full variable domain (missing parts from reference TRBV11-3 and TRBJ2-2): EAGVVQSPRYKIIEKKQPVAFWCNPISGHNTLYWYLQNLGQGPELLIRYENEEAVDDSQLPKDRFSAERLKGVDSTLKIQPAELGDSAVYLCASSSGDTTTGELFFGEGSRLTVL.

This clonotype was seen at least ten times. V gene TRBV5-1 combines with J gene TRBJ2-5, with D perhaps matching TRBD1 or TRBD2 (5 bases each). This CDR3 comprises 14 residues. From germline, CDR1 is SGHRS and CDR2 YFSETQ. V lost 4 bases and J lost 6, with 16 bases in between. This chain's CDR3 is CASSGTGLTKTQYF. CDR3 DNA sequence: TGCGCCAGCAGCGGGACGGGGTTGACGAAGACCCAGTACTTC.

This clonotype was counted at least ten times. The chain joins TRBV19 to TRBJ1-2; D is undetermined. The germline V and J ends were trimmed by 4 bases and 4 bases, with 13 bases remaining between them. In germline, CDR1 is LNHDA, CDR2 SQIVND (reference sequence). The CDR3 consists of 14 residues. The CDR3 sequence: CASSRPQGLYGYTF. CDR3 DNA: TGTGCCAGTAGTAGACCACAAGGACTCTATGGCTACACCTTC.

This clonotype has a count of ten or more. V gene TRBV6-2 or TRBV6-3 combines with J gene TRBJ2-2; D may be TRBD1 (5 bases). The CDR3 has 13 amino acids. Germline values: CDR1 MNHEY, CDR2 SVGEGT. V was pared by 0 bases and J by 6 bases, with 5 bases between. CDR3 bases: TGTGCCAGCAGTTACTCGGGGCCCGGGGAGCTGTTTTTT. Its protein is CASSYSGPGELFF.

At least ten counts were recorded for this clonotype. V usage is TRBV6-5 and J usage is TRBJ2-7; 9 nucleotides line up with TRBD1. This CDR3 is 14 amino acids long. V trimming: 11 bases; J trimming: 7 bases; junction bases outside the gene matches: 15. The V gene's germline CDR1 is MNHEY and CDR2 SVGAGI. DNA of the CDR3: TGTGCCCGGAAACCGGACAGGGGAACGCAGGAGCAGTACTTC. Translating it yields CARKPDRGTQEQYF.

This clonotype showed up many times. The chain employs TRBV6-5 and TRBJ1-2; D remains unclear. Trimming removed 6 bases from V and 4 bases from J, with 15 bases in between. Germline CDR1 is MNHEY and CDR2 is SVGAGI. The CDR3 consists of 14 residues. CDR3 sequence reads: CASRAIFTFYGYTF. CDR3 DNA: TGTGCCAGCAGGGCCATTTTCACGTTCTATGGCTACACCTTC.

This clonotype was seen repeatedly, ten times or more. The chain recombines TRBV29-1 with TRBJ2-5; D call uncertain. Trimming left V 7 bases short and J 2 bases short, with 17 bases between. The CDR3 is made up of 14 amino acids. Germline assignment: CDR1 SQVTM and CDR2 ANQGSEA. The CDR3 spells CSDPSGRQQETQYF. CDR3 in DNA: TGCAGCGACCCCTCCGGACGGCAACAAGAGACCCAGTACTTC. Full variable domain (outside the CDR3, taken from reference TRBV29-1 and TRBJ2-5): SAVISQKPSRDICQRGTSLTIQCQVDSQVTMMFWYRQQPGQSLTLIATANQGSEATYESGFVIDKFPISRPNLTFSTLTVSNMSPEDSSIYLCSDPSGRQQETQYFGPGTRLLVL.

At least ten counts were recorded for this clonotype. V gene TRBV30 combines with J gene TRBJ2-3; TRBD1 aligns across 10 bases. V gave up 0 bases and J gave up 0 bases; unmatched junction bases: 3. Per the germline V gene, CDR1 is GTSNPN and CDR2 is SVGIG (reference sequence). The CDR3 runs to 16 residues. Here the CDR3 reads CAWSVGTGESTDTQYF. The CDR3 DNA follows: TGTGCCTGGAGTGTTGGGACAGGGGAAAGCACAGATACGCAGTATTTT.

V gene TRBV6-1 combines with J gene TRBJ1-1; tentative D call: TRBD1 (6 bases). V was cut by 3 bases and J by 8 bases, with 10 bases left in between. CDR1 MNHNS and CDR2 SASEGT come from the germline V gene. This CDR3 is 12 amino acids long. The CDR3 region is CASSEGGREAFF. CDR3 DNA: TGTGCCAGCAGTGAGGGGGGCAGGGAAGCTTTCTTT.

As DNA, the CDR3 is TGTGCCAGTTCCGCGACAGGGTTGCAGTACTTC. Translating it yields CASSATGLQYF. V gene TRBV6-1 combines with J gene TRBJ2-7, with 7 bases fitting TRBD1. The ends lost 9 bases at V and 9 bases at J; junction bases unmatched: 8. The CDR3 spans 11 residues. Germline CDR1 is MNHNS and CDR2 is SASEGT.

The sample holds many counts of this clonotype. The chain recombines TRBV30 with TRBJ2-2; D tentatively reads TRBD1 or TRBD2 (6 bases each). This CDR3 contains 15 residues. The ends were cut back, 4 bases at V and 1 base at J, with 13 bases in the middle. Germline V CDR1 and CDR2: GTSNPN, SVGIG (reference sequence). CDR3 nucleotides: TGTGCCTGGAAGGGGGGAGGTTGGAACACCGGGGAGCTGTTTTTT. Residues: CAWKGGGWNTGELFF.

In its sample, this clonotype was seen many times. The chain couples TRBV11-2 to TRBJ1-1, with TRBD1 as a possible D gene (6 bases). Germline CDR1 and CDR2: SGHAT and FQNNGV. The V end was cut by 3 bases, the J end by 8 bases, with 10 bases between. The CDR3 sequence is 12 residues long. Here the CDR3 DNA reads TGTGCCAGCAGCTTTGGGGGGCGAGAAGCTTTCTTT. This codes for CASSFGGREAFF.

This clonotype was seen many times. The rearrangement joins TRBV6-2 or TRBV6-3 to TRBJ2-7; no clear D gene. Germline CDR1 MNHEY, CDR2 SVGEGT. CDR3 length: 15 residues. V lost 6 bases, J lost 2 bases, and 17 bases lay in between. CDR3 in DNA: TGTGCCAGCAGGCAGGAACGCGTAGGTCCCTACGAGCAGTACTTC. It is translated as CASRQERVGPYEQYF.

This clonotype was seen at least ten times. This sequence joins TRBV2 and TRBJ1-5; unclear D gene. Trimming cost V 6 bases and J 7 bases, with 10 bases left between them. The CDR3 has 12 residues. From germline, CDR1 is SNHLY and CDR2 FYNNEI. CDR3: CASSRFPQPQHF. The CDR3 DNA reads TGTGCCAGCAGCCGATTTCCCCAGCCCCAGCATTTT.

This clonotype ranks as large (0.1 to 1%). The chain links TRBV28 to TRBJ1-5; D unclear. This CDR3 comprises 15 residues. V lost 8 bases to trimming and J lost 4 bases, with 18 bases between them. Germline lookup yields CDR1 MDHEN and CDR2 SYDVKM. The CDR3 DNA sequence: TGTGCCAGCCTCCTGGGGTCATTACGAAATCAGCCCCAGCATTTT. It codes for CASLLGSLRNQPQHF.

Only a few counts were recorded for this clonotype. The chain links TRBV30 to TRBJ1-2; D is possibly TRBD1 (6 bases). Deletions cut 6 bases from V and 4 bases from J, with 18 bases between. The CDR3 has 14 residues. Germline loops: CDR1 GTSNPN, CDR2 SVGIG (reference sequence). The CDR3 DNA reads TGTGCCTGTACCCGGGACGGGGGCTTCTATGGCTACACCTTC. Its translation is CACTRDGGFYGYTF.

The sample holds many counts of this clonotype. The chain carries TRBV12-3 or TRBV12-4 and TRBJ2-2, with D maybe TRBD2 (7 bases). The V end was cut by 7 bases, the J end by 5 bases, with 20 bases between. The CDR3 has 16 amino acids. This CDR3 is CASKSMAGATTGELFF. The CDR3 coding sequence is TGTGCCAGCAAGTCAATGGCGGGGGCCACAACCGGGGAGCTGTTTTTT.

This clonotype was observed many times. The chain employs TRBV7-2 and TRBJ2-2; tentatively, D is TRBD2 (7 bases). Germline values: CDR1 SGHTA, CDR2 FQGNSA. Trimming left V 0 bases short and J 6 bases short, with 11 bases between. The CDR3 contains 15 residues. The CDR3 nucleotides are TGTGCCAGCAGCTTAGCGCGGGGGCCGGCCGGGGAGCTGTTTTTT. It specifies CASSLARGPAGELFF.

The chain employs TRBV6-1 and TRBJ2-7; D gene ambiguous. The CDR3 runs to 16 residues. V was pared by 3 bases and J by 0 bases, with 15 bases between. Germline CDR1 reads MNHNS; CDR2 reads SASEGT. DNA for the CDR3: TGTGCCAGCAGTGACCCCGGACGGTTGAGCTCCTACGAGCAGTACTTC. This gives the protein CASSDPGRLSSYEQYF.

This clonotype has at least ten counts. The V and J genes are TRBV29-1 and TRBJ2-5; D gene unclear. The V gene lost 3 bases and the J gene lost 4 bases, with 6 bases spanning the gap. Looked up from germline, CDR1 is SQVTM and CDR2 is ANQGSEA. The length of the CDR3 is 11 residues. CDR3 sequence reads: CSVETAETQYF. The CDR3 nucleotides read TGCAGCGTTGAGACCGCAGAGACCCAGTACTTC.

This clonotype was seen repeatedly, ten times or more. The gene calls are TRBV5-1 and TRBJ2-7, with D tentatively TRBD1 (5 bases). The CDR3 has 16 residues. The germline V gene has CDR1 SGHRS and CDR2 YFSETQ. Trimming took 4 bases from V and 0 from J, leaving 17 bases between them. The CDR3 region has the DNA TGCGCCAGCAGCCCGCTGGACACCAGCCTCTCCTACGAGCAGTACTTC. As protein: CASSPLDTSLSYEQYF.